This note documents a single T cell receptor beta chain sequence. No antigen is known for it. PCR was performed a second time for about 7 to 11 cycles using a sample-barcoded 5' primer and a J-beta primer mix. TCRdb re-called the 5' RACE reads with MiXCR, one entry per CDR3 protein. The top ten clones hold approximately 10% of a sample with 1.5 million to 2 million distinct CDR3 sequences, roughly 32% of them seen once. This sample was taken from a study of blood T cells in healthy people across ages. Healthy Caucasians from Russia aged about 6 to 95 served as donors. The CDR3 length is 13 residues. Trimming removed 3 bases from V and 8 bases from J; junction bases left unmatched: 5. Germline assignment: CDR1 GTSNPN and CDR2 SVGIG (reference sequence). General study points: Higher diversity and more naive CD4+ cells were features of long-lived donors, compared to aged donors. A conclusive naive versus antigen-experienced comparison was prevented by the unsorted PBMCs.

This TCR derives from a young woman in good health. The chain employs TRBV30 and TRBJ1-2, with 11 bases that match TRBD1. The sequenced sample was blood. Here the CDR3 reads CAWSERTGGGYTF. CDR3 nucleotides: TGTGCCTGGAGCGAAAGGACAGGGGGCGGCTACACCTTC.